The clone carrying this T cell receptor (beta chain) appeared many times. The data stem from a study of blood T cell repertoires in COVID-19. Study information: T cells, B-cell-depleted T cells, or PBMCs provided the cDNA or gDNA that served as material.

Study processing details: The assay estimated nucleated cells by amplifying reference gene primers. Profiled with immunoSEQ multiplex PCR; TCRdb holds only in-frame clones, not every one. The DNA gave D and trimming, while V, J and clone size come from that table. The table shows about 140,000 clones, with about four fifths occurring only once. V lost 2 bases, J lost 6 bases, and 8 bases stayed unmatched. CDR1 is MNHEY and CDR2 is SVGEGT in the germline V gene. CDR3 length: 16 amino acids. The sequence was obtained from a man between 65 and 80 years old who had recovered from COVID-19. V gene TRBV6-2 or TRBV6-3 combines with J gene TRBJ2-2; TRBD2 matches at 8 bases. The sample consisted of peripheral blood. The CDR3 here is CASSYPAGGNPGELFF. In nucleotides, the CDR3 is TGTGCCAGCAGTTACCCCGCGGGAGGCAACCCCGGGGAGCTGTTTTTT.